This T cell receptor beta chain emerged from a study of cytomegalovirus exposure and HLA in healthy donors. In regard to this clone: Antigen specificity is unknown.

The CDR3 consists of 15 residues. Germline V gene lookup returns CDR1 SGDLS and CDR2 YYNGEE. With 3 bases removed from V and 2 bases from J, the gap between germline ends came to 12 bases. The PCR had 60 Vbeta and 13 Jbeta primers. Here immunoSEQ multiplex PCR was the method, and the copy in TCRdb shows in-frame clones only, minus some. This sample has fewer than 200,000 clones, with around 79% found just once. Study results and limitations: It is likely that the observed cluster of highly shared sequence variants was a sequencing artifact.

Sequences were obtained from PBMCs. The receptor comes from a man aged 35 to 55 in good health and CMV-seronegative. This sequence joins TRBV9 and TRBJ2-1; maybe TRBD2 (5 bases). The DNA for the CDR3 is TGTGCCAGCAGCGACGAGCGGAAGGCCTACAATGAGCAGTTCTTC. Translated, it gives CASSDERKAYNEQFF.